This T cell receptor beta chain originates from a study of identical twins. Study-wide results and caveats: Compared with models, monozygotic twins showed more out-of-frame TCR alpha sharing. Out-of-frame alpha sequences common to twins exhibited an excess of low generation probability.

Remarks on this clonotype: Antigen: not known.

The cDNA had a unique molecular identifier and a template-switch universal primer site. TCRdb used MiXCR to reprocess the 5' RACE reads, holding one entry per CDR3 protein. The table has under 350,000 distinct CDR3 sequences, nearly 9.5% seen once. The CDR3 extends over 21 amino acids. V lost 0 bases and J lost 6; bases outside the gene matches: 22. The V gene's germline CDR1 is LGHNT and CDR2 FRNRAP. The sample was also linked to a second study, of yellow fever vaccine responses in identical twins.

Material for sequencing was CD8+ T cells sorted from blood. The sequence came from a woman younger than 30 in good health. The V call is TRBV12-5, the J call TRBJ2-3; 9 bases align to TRBD2. This CDR3 is CASGLVIARDVGGRATDTQYF. The CDR3, as DNA: TGTGCTAGTGGTTTGGTAATCGCACGGGATGTAGGCGGGAGGGCCACTGATACGCAGTATTTT.